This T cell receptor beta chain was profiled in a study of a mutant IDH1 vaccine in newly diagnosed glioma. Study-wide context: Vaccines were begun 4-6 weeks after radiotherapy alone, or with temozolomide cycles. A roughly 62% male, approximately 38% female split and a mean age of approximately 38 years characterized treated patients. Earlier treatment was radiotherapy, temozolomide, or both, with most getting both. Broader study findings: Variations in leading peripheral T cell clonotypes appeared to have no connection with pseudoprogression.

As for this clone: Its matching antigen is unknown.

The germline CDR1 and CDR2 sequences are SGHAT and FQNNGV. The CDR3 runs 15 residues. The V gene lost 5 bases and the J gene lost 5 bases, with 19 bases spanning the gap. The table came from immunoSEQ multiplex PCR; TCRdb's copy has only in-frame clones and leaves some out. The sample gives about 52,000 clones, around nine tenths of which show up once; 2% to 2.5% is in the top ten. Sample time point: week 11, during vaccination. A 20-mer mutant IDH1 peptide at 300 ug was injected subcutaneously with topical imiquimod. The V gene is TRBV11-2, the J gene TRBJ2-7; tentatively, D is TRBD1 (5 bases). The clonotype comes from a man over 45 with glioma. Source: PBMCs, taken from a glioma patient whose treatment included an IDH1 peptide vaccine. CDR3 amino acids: CASSVSRNQGNEQYF. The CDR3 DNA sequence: TGTGCCAGCAGCGTAAGCCGCAACCAGGGTAACGAGCAGTACTTC.